This T cell receptor beta chain derives from a study of cytomegalovirus exposure and HLA in healthy donors (dated by TCRdb to the late 2010s). In terms of the full investigation: In an earlier analysis of some 550 of the donors, about 260 Gb of sequence data and roughly 100 million unique TCR beta sequences from about 179 million T cells were reported. An early release covering about 600 HLA-typed donors comprised approximately 300 gigabases of sequencing data and about 90 million unique TCR sequences. The genetic ancestry cluster associated with self-reported Caucasian donors included over 65% of the roughly 360 genotyped donors. The study aimed to test whether cataloging public T cell receptors could reveal signatures of past pathogen exposure. The study used immunosequencing to profile the T cell repertoires of several hundred subjects and linked those repertoires to cytomegalovirus serostatus. In addition to the first cohort of 500 to 850 subjects, a separate validation cohort of approximately 120 different subjects was used. The study combined high-throughput TCR immunosequencing, statistical association of individual TCRs with disease status, and machine learning to predict cytomegalovirus infection status. In a later analysis, previously published TCR beta repertoires from more than 500 donors were re-analyzed and high-resolution HLA genotyping was added so that TCR occurrence patterns could be studied. The later analysis used no new phenotypic data to find candidate immune exposures, relying instead on TCR beta sequences and their occurrence across donors. To decide whether each TCR beta V gene segment behaved as functional or pseudogenic, an earlier analysis of 587 of the donors relied on high-throughput TCR beta sequencing. Donor age, sex, ethnicity and CMV serostatus were collected together with the repertoire data. A later genetic analysis took genome-wide SNP genotypes for 398 of the 666 donors and used that subset as a discovery cohort. All discovery cohort repertoires had been generated using a single sequencing platform. Both class I and class II loci were covered by HLA typing, at four-digit resolution. The number of typed donors differed by locus: roughly 629-630 for A, B, C, DRB1 and DQB1; some 500 for DQA1; 600 to 610 for DPA1; and roughly 490 for DPB1. A few DR-DQ haplotypes were handled as single units for association and clustering because linkage in the cohort was strong. Among 300 to 500 genotyped donors of the cohort, an average of roughly 230,000 unique TCR beta nucleotide sequences was sequenced per donor, of which about 18% were non-productive.

Remarks on this clone: Its cognate antigen has yet to be identified.

Receptors were amplified or captured by the immunoSEQ multiplex PCR assay. For the multiplex PCR, a mixture combining 60 forward primers for TCR Vbeta segments and 13 reverse primers for TCR Jbeta segments was used. The CDR3 region of rearranged TCR beta genes was amplified from genomic DNA by a multiplex PCR assay. Amplified TCR beta libraries were sequenced as 87-base-pair reads on the Illumina HiSeq System. The study's processing was this. A later analysis counted about 80 million unique TCR beta chains across the 666 repertoires, and some 11 million of these chains were shared by at least two donors. To remove PCR and sequencing errors, raw reads were error-corrected and collapsed into unique sequences using a nearest-neighbor algorithm that merged closely related sequences. CDR3 sequences were aligned to IMGT reference sequences to assign V, D and J gene segments. Each retained sequence needed at least a six-nucleotide match to both a V gene segment and a J gene segment. A rearrangement counted as productive if the CDR3 had no stop codons and remained in frame with V and J, and every other rearrangement counted as non-productive. CDR3 was defined according to IMGT convention as the region running from the second conserved V-encoded cysteine to the conserved J-encoded phenylalanine. In an earlier analysis of around 640 of the donors, sequences lacking an unambiguous match to a single V gene segment were excluded. In an earlier analysis of 587 of the donors, V segments were called functional above 56.7% productive rearrangements and were called segregating when the between-donor standard deviation exceeded 5%. A statistical classification framework was built to diagnose cytomegalovirus status from the catalog of TCR beta chain sequences. A later analysis assigned V and J genes by comparing TCR nucleotide sequences with IMGT/GENE-DB human TR gene sequences. The TCRdist pipeline was used in a later analysis to assign CDR3 sequences and most-parsimonious VDJ recombination scenarios. In a later analysis, every TCR beta chain was defined by the combination of its CDR3 amino acid sequence and its V-gene family, and reads without a unique V-gene family were dropped. In a later analysis, 550 to 650 highly shared, low-generation-probability nucleotide sequences were removed to address suspected cross-contamination and a sequencing artifact. For each public chain, a later analysis derived a clonal expansion index from normalized ranks of inferred template counts within each repertoire. Generation probabilities in a later analysis came from a VDJ recombination model fitted to out-of-frame rearrangements, and those results were checked against IGoR. In a later analysis, hypergeometric tests were used to score TCR-TCR, TCR-HLA and TCR-CMV co-occurrence, with a repertoire-size bias correction applied to TCR pairs. In a later analysis, false discovery rates were estimated by permuting HLA or CMV assignments 20 times. In a later analysis, co-occurring TCRs were grouped with DBSCAN, and TCRdist sequence similarity was added when clustering was performed within HLA-allele-positive subsets. Repertoires with fewer than 30,000 or more than 120,000 public chains were left out of co-occurrence clustering, as were about five repertoires with anomalous nucleotide sharing. TCRdb took over this immuneACCESS table, retaining in-frame rearrangements with V and J assigned. Such tables are incomplete; in checked studies, under half of the missing clones stem from an unresolved V gene, and the remainder is unexplained. V and J calls plus clone size are reproduced from that table; the DNA served to infer D and trimming. The table for this sample records approximately 75,000 clones. The top ten clones comprise roughly 0.8% of the sample.

The cohort was made up of under 800 healthy bone marrow donors. Cohort members were all nominally healthy when sampled, although unrecorded immune exposures were likely present. The donor was CMV seronegative and belonged to the group of 350 to 400 seronegative cohort members. Each donor provided a peripheral blood sample, and peripheral blood mononuclear cells were used for TCR beta sequencing. The Qiagen DNeasy Blood Extraction Kit was used to extract genomic DNA from the blood cell samples. Study-wide findings and limitations: Several of the top co-occurrence clusters appeared to be linked to parvovirus B19, influenza, CMV and Epstein-Barr virus, according to a later analysis. In a later analysis, HLA-associated TCR beta chains showed more clonal expansion and lower generation probabilities than non-associated chains that were equally common. In an earlier analysis of approximately 590 of the donors, most TCR beta V segments appeared in productive rearrangements about 87% or about 30% of the time, broadly matching IMGT annotations. When HLA alleles, especially DR and DQ, strongly co-occurred, attributing TCR associations to individual alleles was difficult. CMV serostatus was the only immune exposure information available for the cohort. Because some donors lacked HLA typing at each locus, the association tests relied only on the typed subset. Correlated functional status among segregating V segments might reflect linkage disequilibrium, but an unknown experimental factor could not be ruled out. Specific HLA alleles were associated with roughly 17,000 TCR beta sequences at a false discovery rate of 0.05 in a later analysis. Because counts were too low, roughly 17 rarely observed V segments, including chromosome 9 orphons, were left out of the earlier analysis of some 640 of the donors. The presence/absence analyses assumed that sequencing depth was roughly uniform across donors, and that assumption may not be true. Most TCR sequences were observed very rarely across donors, whereas some public TCRs were present in many individuals. In both the original and validation cohorts, the classifier was reported to diagnose cytomegalovirus status with high specificity and sensitivity. Most CMV-associated TCR beta chains appeared to be HLA-restricted in a later analysis, and the HLA associations seemed to be driven largely by CMV exposure. The authors suggested that the approach could potentially be extended to other disease states and immunological phenotypes. According to a later analysis, TCR association rates differed among HLA loci, with DRB1 alleles showing the most associated TCRs and HLA-C alleles showing the fewest. According to a later genetic analysis, donors in an Asian-associated ancestry cluster had fewer N-insertions in productive TCRs than the roughly 660-donor mean. Only TCR beta chains were sequenced in this cohort, and the absence of alpha or paired-chain data limited detectable features. V-gene and J-gene trimming of TCR beta chains was associated with a missense DCLRE1C variant in a later genetic analysis, and the association was replicated in an independent cohort. A cluster of highly shared sequence variants was judged likely to represent a technical artifact of the sequencing pipeline. The study listed over 150 TCR beta chains as associated with cytomegalovirus. A few of the identified cytomegalovirus-associated TCR beta chains were confirmed in vitro to be specific for cytomegalovirus antigens. A further reported finding was that TCR beta sequences accurately predicted the HLA-A and HLA-B alleles for most subjects in the first cohort.

This receptor was identified in a boy aged 5 to 17 in good health and CMV-seronegative. Source material: PBMCs.

The DNA sequence is TGCGCCAGCAGCGTCGCGCGGGTGGGCACCGGGGAGCTGTTTTTT. It specifies CASSVARVGTGELFF. The V gene is TRBV5-1 and the J gene is TRBJ2-2; the D segment could be TRBD2, given 5 matching bases. Including the terminal cysteine and phenylalanine, the CDR3 comprises 15 residues. Just CDR3 DNA is preserved here, 45 bases in frame from base 1. V loses 4 bases, J loses 4 bases, and the germline ends lie 14 bases apart. CDR1 and CDR2 (SGHRS, YFSETQ) derive from the germline V gene.